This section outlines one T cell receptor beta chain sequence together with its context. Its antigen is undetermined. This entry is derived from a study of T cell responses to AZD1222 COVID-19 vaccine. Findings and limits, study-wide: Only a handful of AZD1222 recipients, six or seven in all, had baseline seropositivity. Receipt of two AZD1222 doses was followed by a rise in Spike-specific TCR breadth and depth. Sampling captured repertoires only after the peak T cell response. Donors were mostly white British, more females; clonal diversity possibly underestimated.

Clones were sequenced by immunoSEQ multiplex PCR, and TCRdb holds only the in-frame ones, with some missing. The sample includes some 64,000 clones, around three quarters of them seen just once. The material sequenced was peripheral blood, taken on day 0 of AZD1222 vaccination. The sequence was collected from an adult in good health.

CDR3 residues: CASSAWDSMNTEAFF. In DNA form, the CDR3 reads TGTGCCAGCAGCGCTTGGGACAGCATGAACACTGAAGCTTTCTTT. This chain links TRBV9 with TRBJ1-1; 7 positions agree with TRBD1. This CDR3 contains 15 residues. The junction had 5 bases not matched to a gene; V was cut back by 3 bases and J by 0 bases. Looked up from germline, CDR1 is SGDLS and CDR2 is YYNGEE.